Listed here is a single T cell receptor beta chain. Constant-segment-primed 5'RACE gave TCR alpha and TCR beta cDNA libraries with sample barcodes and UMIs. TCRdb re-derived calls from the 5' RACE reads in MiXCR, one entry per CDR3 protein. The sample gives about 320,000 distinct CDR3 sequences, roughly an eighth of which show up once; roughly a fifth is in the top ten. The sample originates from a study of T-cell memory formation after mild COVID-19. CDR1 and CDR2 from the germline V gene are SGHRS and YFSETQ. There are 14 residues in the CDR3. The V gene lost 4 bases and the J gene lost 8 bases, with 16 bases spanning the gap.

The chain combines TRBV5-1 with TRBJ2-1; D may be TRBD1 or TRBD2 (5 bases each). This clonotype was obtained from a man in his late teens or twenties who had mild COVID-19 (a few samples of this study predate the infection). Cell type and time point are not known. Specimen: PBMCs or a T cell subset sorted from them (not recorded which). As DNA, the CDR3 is TGCGCCAGCAGCCCGGGACGGCCTGGAGATGAGCAGTTCTTC. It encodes CASSPGRPGDEQFF.